The sequence of this T cell receptor beta chain was determined in a study of T cells after posttransplantation cyclophosphamide. This clone was observed at least ten times. Its antigen is still unknown. This related bone marrow graft donor gave peripheral blood on the day of marrow donation. Germline loops: CDR1 KGHSH, CDR2 LQKENI. CDR3 length equals 23 residues. V dropped 3 bases and J dropped 0 bases, with 32 bases sitting between them. Whole-study findings and limits: Donor CD8+ memory clones often dominated recipient blood repertoires at later times. After PTCy, TRB diversity resembled that of CNI/methotrexate controls.

TCRdb's copy holds only in-frame clones and misses some; the assay was immunoSEQ multiplex PCR. This sample carries tens of thousands of clones and no singletons, and 2.2% goes to the top ten. The TCR originated in a man between 40 and 49 years old in good health, CMV-negative, and a related stem cell transplant donor. This chain links TRBV18 with TRBJ1-4; weak D call: TRBD1 (6 bases). Source material: PBMCs. The CDR3 loop reads CASSPRAQGLVSPVRATNEKLFF. The CDR3 nucleotides read TGTGCCAGCTCACCTAGGGCCCAGGGGCTTGTATCGCCTGTACGGGCAACTAATGAAAAACTGTTTTTT.